These 20 T cell receptor beta chains came from one sample sequenced in a study of CD8+ T cells in alopecia areata. Treatment here: oral pan-JAK inhibitor, 5-10 mg twice daily. RNA extraction was followed by reverse transcription into cDNA, which acted as the sequencing template. This table comes from immunoSEQ multiplex PCR, and its TCRdb copy is limited to in-frame clones, with some not included. The sample records about 220,000 clones, about 57% being singletons. The sequencing used CD4+ T cells sorted from blood, collected at week 4, from a patient treated with tofacitinib. These receptors were collected from a human donor with alopecia areata.

This clone was picked up one time. V gene TRBV7-9 combines with J gene TRBJ1-2; possible D gene TRBD1, 5 bases. This CDR3 has 14 residues. Germline-derived CDR1 and CDR2 are SEHNR and FQNEAQ (reference sequence). V lost 3 bases, J lost 7 bases, and 15 bases lay in between. The CDR3 sequence: CASSFKSTGPGYTF. The CDR3 DNA reads TGTGCCAGCAGCTTCAAATCTACAGGACCTGGCTACACCTTC.

Concerning this clone: The DNA is omitted, as the CDR3 cannot be located on it reliably, and the CDR3 follows TCRdb's listing. CDR3 sequence: CASSFGPGALCTF. The gene calls are TRBV27 and TRBJ1-2; the DNA was not compared with TRBD1, the D call given in the table. Germline V gene sequence: CDR1 MNHEY, CDR2 SMNVEV (reference sequence). 13 amino acids form the CDR3, both terminal residues included.

J is TRBJ1-6 and V is TRBV4-1; a possible D gene is TRBD1 (6 bases). V was pared by 4 bases and J by 11 bases, with 18 bases between. The germline V gene has CDR1 MGHRA and CDR2 YSYEKL. CDR3 length: 15 residues. The CDR3 sequence: CASSLFTRGGPPLHF. The CDR3 region has the DNA TGCGCCAGCAGCCTTTTCACACGGGGGGGCCCACCCCTCCACTTT.

V usage is TRBV19 and J usage is TRBJ1-5; perhaps TRBD1 as D (5 bases). The ends were cut back, 3 bases at V and 7 bases at J, with 13 bases in the middle. This CDR3 is built from 14 residues. CDR1 is LNHDA, CDR2 SQIVND, per germline (reference sequence). CDR3 region: CASSIGSGQQPQHF. The CDR3 nucleotides are TGTGCCAGTAGTATTGGGTCGGGGCAACAGCCCCAGCATTTT.

Points on this clone: At one end, the junction sequence differs from germline, possibly due to a read error. The chain is built from TRBV23-1 and TRBJ2-1, with 9 bases that match TRBD2. TRBV23-1 is annotated as an ORF whose role is uncertain. This CDR3 region has 16 residues. CDR3 residues: CASSQSSSGAYNEQFF. In DNA form, the CDR3 reads TGCGCCAGCAGCCAATCCTCTAGCGGGGCGTACAATGAGCAGTTCTTC.

V is TRBV29-1 and J is TRBJ1-5; no clear D gene. The CDR3 runs 13 residues. Germline-derived CDR1 and CDR2 are SQVTM and ANQGSEA. V lost 4 bases to trimming and J lost 4 bases, with 11 bases between them. The CDR3 sequence is CSVGETFNQPQHF. Written as DNA, the CDR3 is TGCAGCGTTGGGGAGACGTTTAATCAGCCCCAGCATTTT.

This clone was observed a few times. The chain joins TRBV10-1 to TRBJ2-2, with D perhaps TRBD2 (5 bases). CDR3 length: 14 residues. The ends were cut back, 4 bases at V and 1 base at J, with 7 bases in the middle. Germline lookup yields CDR1 WNHNN and CDR2 SYGVQD (reference sequence). Written as DNA, the CDR3 is TGCGCCAGCAGTGCTGAGGGGAACACCGGGGAGCTGTTTTTT. The encoded protein is CASSAEGNTGELFF.

This clone was seen a handful of times. The rearrangement links TRBV30 to TRBJ1-1; 9 positions agree with TRBD1. Germline CDR1 and CDR2: GTSNPN and SVGIG (reference sequence). With V trimmed by 2 bases and J by 10 bases, 5 bases remained unmatched. The CDR3 is 12 residues long. CDR3 sequence: CAWSTRQGGAFF. Written as DNA, the CDR3 is TGTGCCTGGAGTACCAGACAGGGGGGAGCTTTCTTT.

The V gene is TRBV2, the J gene TRBJ2-5; D possibly corresponds to TRBD1 (5 bases). Trimming took 5 bases from V and 4 from J, leaving 11 bases between them. CDR1 and CDR2 (germline): SNHLY, FYNNEI. This CDR3 spans 13 amino acids. The CDR3: CASSWTPAETQYF. CDR3 nucleotide sequence: TGTGCCAGCAGTTGGACACCCGCAGAGACCCAGTACTTC.

The chain couples TRBV29-1 to TRBJ1-1; weak D call: TRBD1 (6 bases). CDR1 and CDR2 from the germline V gene are SQVTM and ANQGSEA. Trimming cost V 7 bases and J 3 bases, with 18 bases left between them. This CDR3 is built from 14 residues. This CDR3 is CSAHGGGADTEAFF. Written as DNA, the CDR3 is TGCAGCGCCCACGGGGGGGGCGCGGACACTGAAGCTTTCTTT.

In this sample, this clone turned up a few times. V usage is TRBV6-1 and J usage is TRBJ2-7, with D hard to call. The CDR3 is 12 amino acids. Germline V CDR1 and CDR2: MNHNS, SASEGT. Trimming took 5 bases from V and 4 from J, leaving 9 bases between them. The CDR3 here is CASSSLAYEQYF. CDR3 in DNA: TGTGCCAGCAGTTCACTGGCATACGAGCAGTACTTC.

The gene calls are TRBV30 and TRBJ2-1; 7 bases are a match to TRBD1. The junction had 6 bases not matched to a gene; V was cut back by 4 bases and J by 3 bases. The CDR3 is 14 residues long. Germline V lookup: CDR1 GTSNPN, CDR2 SVGIG (reference sequence). The CDR3 DNA sequence: TGTGCCTGGAAAGATGACAGGGACTACAATGAGCAGTTCTTC. Protein: CAWKDDRDYNEQFF.

This clone has only a few counts. This CDR3 is also generated by other DNA sequences in the sample. The chain combines TRBV29-1 with TRBJ1-2; D is ambiguous. Germline CDR1 and CDR2: SQVTM and ANQGSEA. V lost 0 bases and J 8 bases, leaving 4 bases between the germline ends. This CDR3 contains 10 residues. CDR3 sequence reads: CSVEEGGYTF. The DNA for the CDR3 is TGCAGCGTTGAAGAGGGCGGCTACACCTTC.

The chain joins TRBV30 to TRBJ1-6, with TRBD1 matching 7 bases. Germline V gene sequence: CDR1 GTSNPN, CDR2 SVGIG (reference sequence). CDR3 length: 13 residues. V was clipped by 3 bases and J by 5 bases; unmatched bases: 1. CDR3 region: CAWRDRNNSPLHF. DNA for the CDR3: TGTGCCTGGAGGGACAGGAATAATTCACCCCTCCACTTT.

V gene TRBV7-8 combines with J gene TRBJ1-5, with a tentative D call TRBD1 (5 bases). In germline, CDR1 is SGHVS, CDR2 FQNEAQ. The CDR3 length is 13 residues. The V end lost 7 bases, the J end lost 7 bases, and 14 bases lay between the germline ends. CDR3 DNA sequence: TGTGCCAGCACCCCTCGGGGGGGGCAGCCCCAGCATTTT. Amino acid sequence: CASTPRGGQPQHF.

The chain joins TRBV2 to TRBJ1-1; 10 bases agree with TRBD1. This CDR3 region has 14 residues. Trimming removed 3 bases from V and 5 bases from J; junction bases left unmatched: 3. CDR1 is SNHLY and CDR2 is FYNNEI in the germline V gene. The CDR3 nucleotides read TGTGCCAGCAGTGACTGGACAGGGGGGACTGAAGCTTTCTTT. It translates to CASSDWTGGTEAFF.

The V gene is TRBV5-1, the J gene TRBJ2-1, with 8 nucleotides matching TRBD1. Per germline, CDR1 SGHRS and CDR2 YFSETQ. The V and J ends lost 4 bases and 2 bases, in that order; junction bases with no gene match: 5. The CDR3 is 15 amino acids. CDR3 in amino acids: CASSPRQGTYNEQFF. In nucleotides, the CDR3 is TGCGCCAGCAGCCCGCGACAGGGGACCTACAATGAGCAGTTCTTC.

This clone was seen only a few times. The chain's CDR3 is CATSREGGLTDTQYF. For the CDR3, the DNA is TGTGCCACCAGCAGAGAAGGAGGCCTCACAGATACGCAGTATTTT. The V gene is TRBV15, the J gene TRBJ2-3, with a weak D call TRBD2 (5 bases). The germline V and J ends were trimmed by 0 bases and 2 bases, with 9 bases remaining between them. This CDR3 has 15 amino acids. CDR1 is LNHNV and CDR2 is YYDKDF in the germline V gene (reference sequence).

This chain joins TRBV7-2 and TRBJ2-5; the match to TRBD2 covers 7 bases. With 5 bases clipped from V and 3 bases from J, the junction kept 3 bases outside the gene matches. CDR3 length: 13 residues. Per the germline V gene, CDR1 is SGHTA and CDR2 is FQGNSA. The CDR3 nucleotides read TGTGCCAGCAGCCTCCTAGCGGAAGAGACCCAGTACTTC. As protein: CASSLLAEETQYF.

The chain couples TRBV6-5 to TRBJ1-2; D not certain. This CDR3 is built from 16 residues. Germline V gene sequence: CDR1 MNHEY, CDR2 SVGAGI. Deletions cut 0 bases from V and 3 bases from J, with 14 bases between. CDR3 region: CASSYSWSEDYYGYTF. Here the CDR3 DNA reads TGTGCCAGCAGTTACTCATGGTCAGAGGATTACTATGGCTACACCTTC.